This T cell receptor beta chain comes out of a study of T cells in Graves' hyperthyroidism and ophthalmopathy. General study points: A model built on 13 V-J features separated ophthalmopathy from stable hyperthyroidism. For ophthalmopathy, model prediction preceded onset by a median 6.5 months.

TCR beta CDR3 regions were amplified from RNA transcripts. The HTBI primer set served for first-round RT-PCR of the TCR CDR3. Each CDR3 protein gets one entry after TCRdb re-called the multiplex PCR reads with MiXCR. The repertoire includes a few hundred thousand distinct CDR3 sequences, more than 12% of them detected once, and around a fifth sits in the top ten. Uncontrolled infection, other autoimmune disease, pregnancy and lactation each barred patients from inclusion. On the basis of clinical symptoms, serum thyroxine and TRAb, thyroid ultrasound and orbital computed tomography, diagnoses were made. Per germline, CDR1 GTSNPN and CDR2 SVGIG (reference sequence). V was trimmed by 1 base and J by 1 base, leaving 10 bases between them. This CDR3 spans 14 amino acids. This clonotype showed up many times. Its matching antigen is unknown.

The TCR comes from a woman in her 30s with Graves' ophthalmopathy. The sample comprised blood. This sequence joins TRBV30 and TRBJ1-1; D not certain. This chain's CDR3 is CAWSGSAWNTEAFF. In nucleotides, the CDR3 is TGTGCCTGGAGTGGGTCTGCCTGGAACACTGAAGCTTTCTTT.